The rows below give T cell receptor beta chains drawn from one sample of a study of cytotoxic CD8 clonotypes in ibrutinib-treated CLL. Some clones are missing from TCRdb's copy, which holds only in-frame ones; the method was immunoSEQ multiplex PCR. The sample comprises some 150,000 clones, over 60% of which are singletons, and around 13% rests with the top ten. The sequences come from PBMCs, collected after 12 months of ibrutinib treatment. The receptors shown here come from a human donor with chronic lymphocytic leukemia. Both conserved end residues are part of each CDR3. Part of the rows lack a size; the others show once, few, many or a class for expanded clones.

j_call | v_call | clone_size | cdr3_aa
TRBJ2-1 | TRBV15 | NA | CATSSDYNEQFF
TRBJ2-1 | TRBV28 | NA | CASSRGPYNEQFF
TRBJ2-2 | TRBV11-2 | NA | CASSLSHGSTPGELFF
TRBJ2-7 | TRBV7-9 | NA | CASSSTKSYEQYF
TRBJ1-5 | TRBV7-2 | NA | CASSLAGGGQPQHF
TRBJ2-1 | TRBV28 | NA | CASRHGTHFYNEQFF
TRBJ1-2 | TRBV27 | NA | CASADGNYGYTF
TRBJ2-5 | TRBV10-3 | NA | CAISADSQETQYF
TRBJ2-7 | TRBV2 | NA | CASSEAETSSYEQYF
TRBJ1-5 | TRBV27 | NA | CASSESYSNQPQHF
TRBJ2-1 | TRBV4-1 | NA | CASSPRGRTSGSSSYNEQFF
TRBJ2-2 | TRBV14 | NA | CASSQMTGAGELFF
TRBJ2-1 | TRBV7-2 | NA | CASSRNPLAGDEQFF
TRBJ1-2 | TRBV28 | few | CASRSVNYGYTF
TRBJ1-2 | TRBV28 | NA | CASSSIGTGGGYTF
TRBJ1-1 | TRBV14 | NA | CASSQGTNTEAFF
TRBJ2-2 | TRBV5-6 | NA | CASRLTLAVNTGELFF
TRBJ2-3 | TRBV30 | NA | CAWSIKIGQPASGVLTDTQYF
TRBJ2-7 | TRBV6-5 | NA | CASRSSLAGEQYF
TRBJ2-2 | TRBV11-3 | NA | CASSRTSQNTGELFF
TRBJ2-5 | TRBV2 | NA | CASSTSRETQYF
TRBJ2-5 | TRBV5-1 | NA | CASSIGTGEETQYF
TRBJ2-1 | TRBV14 | NA | CASSLIAGAYNEQFF
TRBJ2-1 | TRBV7-9 | NA | CASSLVSGLGANEQFF
TRBJ2-1 | TRBV11-3 | NA | CASSPSSTYNEQFF
TRBJ2-3 | TRBV19 | NA | CASSPTREATDTQYF
TRBJ2-1 | TRBV7-7 | NA | CASSLVIATYNEQFF
TRBJ2-7 | TRBV15 | NA | CATSRKRNSDKVQQYF
TRBJ2-7 | TRBV6-5 | NA | CASSYSRLGSDEQYF
TRBJ2-7 | TRBV19 | NA | CASSLGEIRSEQYF
TRBJ2-3 | TRBV13 | NA | CASSLTGTDTQYF
TRBJ2-1 | TRBV4-1 | NA | CASSPSPAGSYNEQFF
TRBJ2-7 | TRBV6-4 | few | CASSDFSYEQYF
TRBJ1-1 | TRBV6-1 | few | CASSEHRGRTEAFF
TRBJ2-1 | TRBV2 | NA | CASSGGEAGSSYNEQFF
TRBJ2-1 | TRBV6-5 | NA | CASSRSVNSYNEQFF
TRBJ2-7 | TRBV4-3 | NA | CASSQESGLASEQYF
TRBJ2-5 | TRBV29-1 | NA | CSAFLIRETQYF
TRBJ2-3 | TRBV5-1 | NA | CASSLVLAGALGTDTQYF
TRBJ2-5 | TRBV7-9 | NA | CASSRRGMETQYF
TRBJ2-7 | TRBV11-3 | NA | CASSLGPSRTYEQYF
TRBJ2-7 | TRBV2 | once | CASSGYSYEQYF
TRBJ1-2 | TRBV19 | NA | CASSTQAGAANYGYTF
TRBJ1-4 | TRBV7-2 | NA | CASSLTGGREKLFF
TRBJ2-7 | TRBV7-9 | NA | CASSLVASYEQYF
TRBJ2-7 | TRBV11-1 | NA | CASSLWQGSYEQYF
TRBJ2-7 | TRBV6-5 | NA | CASSYKGQGHYEQYF